What follows are 20 T cell receptor beta chains derived from one specimen sequenced in a study of T cell responses to AZD1222 COVID-19 vaccine. The assay was immunoSEQ multiplex PCR, and TCRdb's table has in-frame clones only and misses some. The sample shows tens of thousands of clones, about 89% of them seen only once. The specimen was peripheral blood, collected on day 0 of AZD1222 vaccination. The receptors shown here come from an adult in good health.

The chain uses TRBV27 and TRBJ2-7; no clear D gene. This CDR3 comprises 13 residues. Trimming took 3 bases from V and 2 from J, leaving 8 bases between them. Germline loops: CDR1 MNHEY, CDR2 SMNVEV (reference sequence). CDR3: CASSLKVTYEQYF. The CDR3 DNA sequence: TGTGCCAGCAGTTTGAAGGTTACCTACGAGCAGTACTTC.

V is TRBV19 and J is TRBJ1-2; D is uncertain. Germline assignment: CDR1 LNHDA and CDR2 SQIVND (reference sequence). The ends were cut back, 0 bases at V and 4 bases at J, with 6 bases in the middle. The CDR3 loop spans 13 amino acids. CDR3 residues: CASSIERPYGYTF. In DNA form, the CDR3 reads TGTGCCAGTAGTATAGAGCGACCCTATGGCTACACCTTC.

CDR3 residues: CASSEETGGPMNTEAFF. CDR3 coding DNA: TGTGCCAGCAGTGAAGAGACAGGTGGACCGATGAACACTGAAGCTTTCTTT. The genes are TRBV6-1 and TRBJ1-1; perhaps TRBD1 as D (6 bases). The CDR3 runs to 17 residues. The V end was cut by 1 base, the J end by 0 bases, with 15 bases between. Germline assignment: CDR1 MNHNS and CDR2 SASEGT.

The CDR3 bases are TGTGCCACCAGCAGAACTCCGGGACTGGGGACAGATACGCAGTATTTT. Protein: CATSRTPGLGTDTQYF. The chain uses TRBV15 and TRBJ2-3; TRBD2 might be the D (6 bases). V lost 2 bases to trimming and J lost 3 bases, with 15 bases between them. CDR1 is LNHNV, CDR2 YYDKDF, per germline (reference sequence). The CDR3 runs to 16 residues.

The CDR3 loop is CAISESDSSYEQYF. The CDR3 DNA reads as TGTGCCATCAGTGAGTCAGATAGCTCCTACGAGCAGTACTTC. The gene calls are TRBV10-3 and TRBJ2-7; unclear D gene. Per the germline V gene, CDR1 is ENHRY and CDR2 is SYGVKD. The CDR3 covers 14 residues. Trimming left V 0 bases short and J 0 bases short, with 6 bases between.

This chain links TRBV9 with TRBJ1-1; no reliable D call. Germline V lookup: CDR1 SGDLS, CDR2 YYNGEE. The CDR3 consists of 12 residues. Trimming took 2 bases from V and 1 from J, leaving 3 bases between them. The CDR3 bases are TGTGCCAGCAGCGTGGAGAACACTGAAGCTTTCTTT. Protein sequence: CASSVENTEAFF.

This clone was seen more than once but under ten times. Compared with germline, one end of the junction differs, possibly owing to a read error. The V and J genes are TRBV6-1 and TRBJ2-7; possible D gene TRBD2, 6 bases. The CDR3 runs to 15 residues. Germline CDR1 and CDR2: MNHNS and SASEGT. The CDR3 loop reads CASGDPRDRSYEQYF. The DNA for the CDR3 is TGTGCCAGCGGTGACCCGCGGGACCGATCCTACGAGCAGTACTTC.

This chain uses TRBV19 with TRBJ2-7; 10 nucleotides agree with TRBD1. In germline, CDR1 is LNHDA, CDR2 SQIVND (reference sequence). This CDR3 has 15 amino acids. The trim removed 4 bases at V and 6 bases at J, leaving 9 bases unmatched. DNA of the CDR3: TGTGCCAGTAGTAGCCGACAGGGGGCAGCTCGCGAGCAGTACTTC. It translates to CASSSRQGAAREQYF.

The rearrangement joins TRBV6-4 to TRBJ2-6; tentative D call: TRBD1 (6 bases). V lost 6 bases and J 0 bases, leaving 6 bases between the germline ends. The CDR3 length is 14 residues. CDR1 and CDR2 (germline): MRHNA, SNTAGT. CDR3 sequence (DNA): TGTGCCAGCAGGGACAGCTCTGGGGCCAACGTCCTGACTTTC. Its protein is CASRDSSGANVLTF.

This clone was seen just once. The chain combines TRBV5-5 with TRBJ2-7; D not resolved. CDR3 size: 15 residues. Trimming cost V 5 bases and J 0 bases, with 15 bases left between them. CDR1 and CDR2 from the germline V gene are SGHKS and YYEKEE (reference sequence). The CDR3 spells CASSQSAFYSYEQYF. CDR3 in DNA: TGTGCCAGCAGTCAGAGTGCTTTTTACTCCTACGAGCAGTACTTC.

The V and J genes are TRBV24-1 and TRBJ2-7; TRBD2 matches at 7 bases. With 1 base clipped from V and 6 bases from J, the junction kept 14 bases outside the gene matches. The length of the CDR3 is 17 residues. CDR1 is KGHDR and CDR2 is SFDVKD in the germline V gene. The CDR3: CATSDFPNGAGSREQYF. CDR3 sequence (DNA): TGTGCCACCAGTGATTTTCCGAATGGAGCGGGGAGTCGCGAGCAGTACTTC.

This clone was recorded a few times. This chain joins TRBV18 and TRBJ2-4; D unresolved. Germline V gene sequence: CDR1 KGHSH, CDR2 LQKENI. CDR3 size: 15 residues. V dropped 2 bases and J dropped 1 base, with 9 bases sitting between them. The CDR3 reads CASSPMQRAKNIQYF. CDR3 coding DNA: TGTGCCAGCTCACCAATGCAGCGTGCCAAAAACATTCAGTACTTC.

In this sample, this clone turned up once. The CDR3 DNA is TGCGCCAGCAGCTTGGAGGGACAGGGGCCCTACGAGCAGTACTTC. It yields the protein CASSLEGQGPYEQYF. V is TRBV5-1 and J is TRBJ2-7, with 10 bases aligning to TRBD1. The CDR3 is 15 amino acids. Germline lookup yields CDR1 SGHRS and CDR2 YFSETQ. Trimming at V came to 0 bases and at J to 2 bases, leaving 2 bases not matched to a gene.

The count of this clone is one. The chain joins TRBV5-1 to TRBJ2-3; D is undetermined. CDR1 SGHRS and CDR2 YFSETQ come from the germline V gene. With 4 bases removed from V and 1 base from J, the gap between germline ends came to 13 bases. This CDR3 is 15 amino acids long. The CDR3 is CASSPGATRTDTQYF. The CDR3 nucleotides are TGCGCCAGCAGCCCTGGCGCCACCCGCACAGATACGCAGTATTTT.

This clone came up a few times. The chain employs TRBV13 and TRBJ2-2; possibly TRBD2 for D (6 bases). The V gene lost 6 bases and the J gene lost 2 bases, with 10 bases spanning the gap. Germline CDR1 reads PRHDT; CDR2 reads FYEKMQ (reference sequence). CDR3 length: 14 amino acids. The CDR3 DNA sequence: TGTGCCAGCAGAAGGGACTTTAACACCGGGGAGCTGTTTTTT. This codes for CASRRDFNTGELFF.

This clone was detected once. The J gene is TRBJ2-1, the V gene TRBV28; D is uncertain. V dropped 4 bases and J dropped 9 bases, with 13 bases sitting between them. Germline V CDR1 and CDR2: MDHEN, SYDVKM. This CDR3 spans 13 amino acids. CDR3 bases: TGTGCCAGCAGTTCTACAAAACCCAGTGAGCAGTTCTTC. Translating it yields CASSSTKPSEQFF.

The gene calls are TRBV7-2 and TRBJ2-5; 8 nucleotides align to TRBD1. Per germline, CDR1 SGHTA and CDR2 FQGNSA. This CDR3 spans 15 amino acids. V lost 1 base to trimming and J lost 5 bases; unmatched junction nucleotides: 6. DNA of the CDR3: TGTGCCAGCAGCTTAGACGGCAGGGGGCGGGAGACCCAGTACTTC. It encodes CASSLDGRGRETQYF.

The chain has TRBV25-1 and TRBJ1-2, with TRBD1 matching over 9 bases. V was pared by 5 bases and J by 2 bases, with 9 bases of the junction left unmatched. The CDR3 loop spans 16 amino acids. Per the germline V gene, CDR1 is MGHDK and CDR2 is SYGVNS. CDR3 region: CASSKDNRGQNYGYTF. DNA for the CDR3: TGTGCCAGCAGTAAAGACAACAGGGGGCAGAACTATGGCTACACCTTC.

This chain connects TRBV15 to TRBJ2-7, with a possible D match to TRBD2 (6 bases). There are 16 residues in the CDR3. V was pared by 1 base and J by 0 bases, with 13 bases between. The germline V gene has CDR1 LNHNV and CDR2 YYDKDF (reference sequence). CDR3 loop: CATSRGLGLDSYEQYF. DNA of the CDR3: TGTGCCACCAGCAGAGGACTGGGACTTGACTCCTACGAGCAGTACTTC.

The genes are TRBV6-5 and TRBJ1-1, with D maybe TRBD1 (6 bases). Germline lookup yields CDR1 MNHEY and CDR2 SVGAGI. With 8 bases removed from V and 1 base from J, the gap between germline ends came to 11 bases. The CDR3 extends over 13 amino acids. CDR3 protein: CASGGQENTEAFF. DNA for the CDR3: TGTGCCAGCGGGGGACAAGAGAACACTGAAGCTTTCTTT.